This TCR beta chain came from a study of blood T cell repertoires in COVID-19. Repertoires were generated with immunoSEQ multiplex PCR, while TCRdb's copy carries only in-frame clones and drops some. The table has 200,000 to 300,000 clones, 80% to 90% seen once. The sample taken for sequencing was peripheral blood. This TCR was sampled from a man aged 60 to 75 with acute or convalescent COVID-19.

The CDR3: CASSYTIQGSEQYF. In DNA, the CDR3 is TGTGCCAGCAGTTACACGATACAGGGAAGCGAGCAGTACTTC. V and J are TRBV6-5 and TRBJ2-7; perhaps TRBD1 as D (6 bases). Trimming stripped 2 bases from V and 6 bases from J, with 14 bases between. This CDR3 spans 14 amino acids. The germline CDR1 and CDR2 sequences are MNHEY and SVGAGI.